These 10 T cell receptor beta chains were sequenced from one sample in a study of cytomegalovirus exposure and HLA in healthy donors. The PCR made use of 60 Vbeta and 13 Jbeta primers. Repertoires were generated with immunoSEQ multiplex PCR, while TCRdb's copy carries only in-frame clones and drops some. In the table there are about 130,000 clones, about 80% of which are singletons. The sequenced material came from PBMCs. The origin of the receptors is a man aged 30 to 39 in good health and CMV-seropositive.

V gene TRBV15 combines with J gene TRBJ2-1; 8 bases match TRBD2. Germline trimming cut 1 base from V and 9 bases from J; bases unmatched to any gene: 14. The CDR3 extends over 17 amino acids. CDR1 is LNHNV and CDR2 is YYDKDF in the germline V gene (reference sequence). The CDR3 loop reads CATSRGRGRPPVGEQFF. In DNA form, the CDR3 reads TGTGCCACCAGCAGAGGGCGCGGGAGGCCTCCGGTCGGTGAGCAGTTCTTC.

The gene calls are TRBV7-6 and TRBJ1-3, with 9 bases aligning to TRBD1. Germline assignment: CDR1 SGHVS and CDR2 FNYEAQ. The CDR3 runs 16 residues. Trimming cost V 0 bases and J 4 bases; bases outside gene matches: 4. The DNA for the CDR3 is TGTGCCAGCAGCTTAGCTGGGACAGGGACAGGAAACACCATATATTTT. Translated, it gives CASSLAGTGTGNTIYF.

The rearrangement joins TRBV30 to TRBJ1-1; 7 bases are shared with TRBD1. Germline V gene data show CDR1 as GTSNPN and CDR2 as SVGIG (reference sequence). CDR3 size: 16 residues. The V and J ends lost 0 bases and 3 bases, in that order; junction bases with no gene match: 10. Here the CDR3 DNA reads TGTGCCTGGAGTGTACCCAACAGGGGAATGTACACTGAAGCTTTCTTT. This translates into CAWSVPNRGMYTEAFF.

This chain uses TRBV11-2 with TRBJ2-5, with D tentatively TRBD2 (7 bases). The CDR3 is made up of 15 amino acids. The V gene's germline CDR1 is SGHAT and CDR2 FQNNGV. Deletions cut 3 bases from V and 4 bases from J, with 15 bases between. As DNA, the CDR3 is TGTGCCAGCAGCTTGGGGGGGGCGGCGCGAGAGACCCAGTACTTC. This codes for CASSLGGAARETQYF.

The rearrangement links TRBV4-3 to TRBJ2-7; tentative D call: TRBD2 (5 bases). Trimming shortened V by 4 bases and J by 4 bases, and 14 bases separated the two germline ends. The CDR3 length is 14 residues. CDR1 and CDR2 from the germline V gene are LGHNA and YSLEER. Here the CDR3 reads CASSPSLGEYEQYF. The CDR3, as DNA: TGCGCCAGCAGCCCCTCCCTTGGGGAGTACGAGCAGTACTTC.

V gene TRBV7-9 combines with J gene TRBJ2-1; 8 bases map to TRBD1. This CDR3 spans 14 amino acids. The germline CDR1 and CDR2 sequences are SEHNR and FQNEAQ (reference sequence). The V gene end was trimmed by 5 bases and the J gene end by 5 bases; junction bases not matched to a gene: 5. CDR3 region: CASSAGGLHNEQFF. CDR3 coding DNA: TGTGCCAGCAGCGCAGGGGGCCTACACAATGAGCAGTTCTTC.

This clone has only one observation. This chain connects TRBV9 to TRBJ1-4; 9 bases agree with TRBD1. Germline-derived CDR1 and CDR2 are SGDLS and YYNGEE. This CDR3 is built from 15 residues. The J segment lost 6 bases and the V segment lost 3 bases, leaving 6 bases of the junction unmatched. The CDR3 reads CASSATGQGHEKLFF. CDR3 nucleotides: TGTGCCAGCAGCGCAACCGGACAGGGGCATGAAAAACTGTTTTTT. Full variable domain (missing parts from reference TRBV9 and TRBJ1-4): DSGVTQTPKHLITATGQRVTLRCSPRSGDLSVYWYQQSLDQGLQFLIQYYNGEERAKGNILERFSAQQFPDLHSELNLSSLELGDSALYFCASSATGQGHEKLFFGSGTQLSVL.

The chain carries TRBV6-5 and TRBJ1-5, with D unresolved. The CDR3 loop spans 14 amino acids. Germline assignment: CDR1 MNHEY and CDR2 SVGAGI. V lost 1 base and J lost 5, with 9 bases in between. CDR3 DNA sequence: TGTGCCAGCAGTTACTTCGGTTCGTATCAGCCCCAGCATTTT. This sequence encodes CASSYFGSYQPQHF.

This chain uses TRBV14 with TRBJ2-1; D perhaps matches TRBD2 (7 bases). Trimming took 3 bases from V and 0 from J, leaving 15 bases between them. From germline, CDR1 is SGHDN and CDR2 FVKESK. The CDR3 has 17 residues. CDR3 DNA: TGTGCCAGCAGCCAGCCCGGGGGGCGCTCCTCCTACAATGAGCAGTTCTTC. It encodes CASSQPGGRSSYNEQFF. Variable domain in full (rest from reference TRBV14 and TRBJ2-1): EAGVTQFPSHSVIEKGQTVTLRCDPISGHDNLYWYRRVMGKEIKFLLHFVKESKQDESGMPNNRFLAERTGGTYSTLKVQPAELEDSGVYFCASSQPGGRSSYNEQFFGPGTRLTVL.

V is TRBV28 and J is TRBJ1-3; D perhaps matches TRBD1 (5 bases). The CDR3 consists of 17 residues. V lost 6 bases and J lost 0, with 18 bases in between. Germline V CDR1 and CDR2: MDHEN, SYDVKM. The CDR3 loop is CASSGRNRSYSGNTIYF. The CDR3 DNA is TGTGCCAGCAGCGGCAGGAACAGGTCATACTCTGGAAACACCATATATTTT.